A selection of T cell receptor beta chains follows, all from one sample in a study of blood T cell repertoires in COVID-19. Sequencing used immunoSEQ multiplex PCR; TCRdb keeps in-frame clones, though not all of them. This sample yields 200,000 or so clones, of which around nine tenths are seen a single time; 2.7% belongs to the top ten. Material for sequencing was peripheral blood. Source of these receptors: a woman aged 60-75 years with acute or convalescent COVID-19. CDR3s include the opening cysteine and the closing phenylalanine or tryptophan. The order of the fields is J gene, D gene, clone size, V gene, CDR3 DNA, CDR3 protein. D genes are given only for firm matches. Some rows have no size entry. The others give once, few or many, or a class for an expanded clone.

TRBJ1-4 TRBD1 . TRBV30 TGTGCCTGGAGTGTGAACAGGGGTTCAGGAAAACTGTTTTTT CAWSVNRGSGKLFF
TRBJ2-7 TRBD1 once TRBV5-5 TGTGCCAGCAGCTTGGCTGGACAGGACACCTACGAGCAGTACTTC CASSLAGQDTYEQYF
TRBJ1-1 . . TRBV27 TGTGCCAGCAGTTTACTCCCGCCGGGATCCACTGAAGCTTTCTTT CASSLLPPGSTEAFF
TRBJ1-4 . . TRBV19 TGTGCCAGTCAACGACAGCTTAATGAAAAACTGTTTTTT CASQRQLNEKLFF
TRBJ1-1 . . TRBV2 TGTGCCAGCAGTGAAGCGATTCTTCCTTATGAGGCTGAAGCTTTCTTT CASSEAILPYEAEAFF
TRBJ1-5 . . TRBV10-1 TGCGCCAGCAGTACGACAGGAAAGAAGAATCAGCCCCAGCATTTT CASSTTGKKNQPQHF
TRBJ1-6 . . TRBV5-1 TGCGCCAGCAGCTTGGGTAATAAGGGGAATTCACCCCTCCACTTT CASSLGNKGNSPLHF
TRBJ2-3 TRBD1 . TRBV19 TGTGCCAGTACCCATCCGGGACAGGGAGATACGCAGTATTTT CASTHPGQGDTQYF
TRBJ1-2 . . TRBV5-1 TGCGCCAGCAGCTTGGGAGGGGGTACCTATGGCTACACCTTC CASSLGGGTYGYTF
TRBJ1-2 . . TRBV7-8 TGTGCCAGCAGCTTAGTAGGGGAAGGCTATGGCTACACCTTC CASSLVGEGYGYTF
TRBJ1-1 TRBD1 . TRBV5-1 TGCGCCAGCAGCCCCGGGACAGGGGGCGGTGGAACTGAAGCTTTCTTT CASSPGTGGGGTEAFF
TRBJ2-7 TRBD2 . TRBV3-1/TRBV3-2 TGTGCCAGCAGCCAGCGGGGGGGCTCCTACGAGCAGTACTTC CASSQRGGSYEQYF
TRBJ1-2 . . TRBV7-3 TGTGCCAGCAGCGCCGAGTCCGGGTTCTATGGCTACACCTTC CASSAESGFYGYTF
TRBJ2-7 . . TRBV19 TGTGCCAGTAGTATCGCACAGAATGGCTACGAGCAGTACTTC CASSIAQNGYEQYF
TRBJ2-7 TRBD1 . TRBV9 TGTGCCAGCAGCGATGGACAGGATGGCTACGAGCAGTACTTC CASSDGQDGYEQYF
TRBJ1-4 . . TRBV3-1/TRBV3-2 TGTGCCAGCAGCCTCCATGGGCGGGCGGGGGAAAATGAAAAACTGTTTTTT CASSLHGRAGENEKLFF
TRBJ2-7 . . TRBV4-2 TGTGCCAGCAGCTTTCGGTACGAGCAGTACTTC CASSFRYEQYF
TRBJ2-5 . . TRBV5-1 TGCGCCAGCAGCTTGACAGGATTCCAAGAGACCCAGTACTTC CASSLTGFQETQYF
TRBJ2-5 TRBD1 . TRBV5-1 TGCGCCAGCAGCCCCGGGACAGGGGGCACGTCCCAGTACTTC CASSPGTGGTSQYF
TRBJ2-1 TRBD1 once TRBV12-3/TRBV12-4 TGTGCCAGCAGTTCGGGACAGCACAATGAGCAGTTCTTC CASSSGQHNEQFF
TRBJ2-7 . . TRBV9 TGTGCCAGCAGCGTAGTCTCGGACAGACGCTTATACGAGCAGTACTTC CASSVVSDRRLYEQYF
TRBJ2-4 . . TRBV5-1 TGCGCCAGCAGCCAATATTTCTCTATTCCGCTAGCGATCAGTGCAGGAGCCAAAAACATTCAGTACTTC CASSQYFSIPLAISAGAKNIQYF
TRBJ1-1 . . TRBV11-3 TGTGCCAGCAGCGCGACAGAGAACACTGAAGCTTTCTTT CASSATENTEAFF
TRBJ1-5 TRBD1 . TRBV7-8 TGTGCCAGCAGCTCGGACAGGGGGCGGGATAGCAATCAGCCCCAGCATTTT CASSSDRGRDSNQPQHF
TRBJ2-7 TRBD1 . TRBV18 TGTGCCAGCTCACCCGCGACAGGGGTCTACGAGCAGTACTTC CASSPATGVYEQYF
TRBJ1-2 . once TRBV12-3/TRBV12-4 TGTGCCAGCAACGCCGGGAGAAACTATGGCTACACCTTC CASNAGRNYGYTF
TRBJ2-2 . . TRBV4-3 TGCGCCAGCAGCCAAGGGGCTCGATACACCGGGGAGCTGTTTTTT CASSQGARYTGELFF
TRBJ1-3 TRBD1 . TRBV9 TGTGCCAGCAGCGAGGACAGGGGTATCGGAAACACCATATATTTT CASSEDRGIGNTIYF
TRBJ2-1 TRBD1 . TRBV7-2 TGTGCCAGCAGTAAAGACAGGGGGACTTACAATGAGCAGTTCTTC CASSKDRGTYNEQFF
TRBJ1-2 . . TRBV4-2 TGTGCCAGCAGCCAAGGCCTCCGAGGCCCGAGAGGGTATGGCTACACCTTC CASSQGLRGPRGYGYTF
TRBJ2-5 TRBD2 . TRBV27 TGTGCCAGCAGTTTATCGAGTGTGGGACTAGCGGGGAGGAAAGAGACCCAGTACTTC CASSLSSVGLAGRKETQYF
TRBJ2-3 . . TRBV27 TGTGCCAGCAGTACTTACACAGATACGCAGTATTTT CASSTYTDTQYF
TRBJ1-5 . . TRBV3-1/TRBV3-2 TGTGCCAGCAGCCAAGATAGGCGGGCGAATCAGCCCCAGCATTTT CASSQDRRANQPQHF
TRBJ2-7 TRBD1 . TRBV19 TGTGCCAGTAGTGCACCGGGACAGAGGTACGAGCAGTACTTC CASSAPGQRYEQYF
TRBJ1-1 TRBD1 few TRBV19 TGTGCCAGTAGTCCACAGGGGCTGAACACTGAAGCTTTCTTT CASSPQGLNTEAFF
TRBJ1-2 TRBD1 few TRBV5-1 TGCGCCAGCAGTATGGGGCCGGGACAGGGGGTAAACTATGGCTACACCTTC CASSMGPGQGVNYGYTF
TRBJ2-3 . many TRBV7-9 TGTGCCAGCAGCTCTAGGTTGGAAGCAACAGATACGCAGTATTTT CASSSRLEATDTQYF
TRBJ2-3 TRBD2 . TRBV6-6 TGTGCCAGCAGTTCTACTAGCGGGAGAGGGGGGACGCAGTATTTT CASSSTSGRGGTQYF
TRBJ1-6 . once TRBV18 TGTGCCAGCTCACTATCCGGGGCGGGGAATTCACCCCTCCACTTT CASSLSGAGNSPLHF
TRBJ1-4 TRBD1 once TRBV6-1 TGTGCCAGCAGTGACCTAAACAGGGGAACAAATGAAAAACTGTTTTTT CASSDLNRGTNEKLFF
TRBJ2-5 . . TRBV5-4 TGTGCCAGCAGCCCCGGGGGGCACGCGGGAGTAGAGACCCAGTACTTC CASSPGGHAGVETQYF
TRBJ1-1 TRBD1 few TRBV19 TGTGCCAGTAGGCAAAAACAGGGGGCAGGGGGTGAAGCTTTCTTT CASRQKQGAGGEAFF
TRBJ1-5 . . TRBV5-1 TGCGCCAGCAGCGCCAGGGGAGAAAGCAATCAGCCCCAGCATTTT CASSARGESNQPQHF
TRBJ2-7 . . TRBV2 TGTGCCAGCAGGGTAGATACCTACGAGCAGTACTTC CASRVDTYEQYF
TRBJ1-2 . . TRBV7-2 TGTGCCAGCAGCTTAGGGGGACAAGCAAACTATGGCTACACCTTC CASSLGGQANYGYTF
TRBJ2-7 . . TRBV6-5 TGTGCCAGCAGTCCCGGGAAGTCAACCTCCTACGAGCAGTACTTC CASSPGKSTSYEQYF
TRBJ1-2 . . TRBV30 TGTGCCTGGAGCCGATCAGGGGGCTACACCTTC CAWSRSGGYTF
TRBJ2-7 TRBD1 . TRBV29-1 TGCAGCGTTGCGGGACAGGGGGCGTACTCCTACGAGCAGTACTTC CSVAGQGAYSYEQYF
TRBJ2-2 TRBD1 . TRBV11-2 TGTGCCAGCAGCTTTTCGGGACAGGGTCCGACCGGGGAGCTGTTTTTT CASSFSGQGPTGELFF
TRBJ2-5 TRBD2 . TRBV4-3 TGCGCCAGCAGCCAAGCGGGAGGCCTCCAAGAGACCCAGTACTTC CASSQAGGLQETQYF
TRBJ1-1 . . TRBV13 TGTGCCAGCAGCTTCAGGGCCGCTGGGGCTGAAGCTTTCTTT CASSFRAAGAEAFF